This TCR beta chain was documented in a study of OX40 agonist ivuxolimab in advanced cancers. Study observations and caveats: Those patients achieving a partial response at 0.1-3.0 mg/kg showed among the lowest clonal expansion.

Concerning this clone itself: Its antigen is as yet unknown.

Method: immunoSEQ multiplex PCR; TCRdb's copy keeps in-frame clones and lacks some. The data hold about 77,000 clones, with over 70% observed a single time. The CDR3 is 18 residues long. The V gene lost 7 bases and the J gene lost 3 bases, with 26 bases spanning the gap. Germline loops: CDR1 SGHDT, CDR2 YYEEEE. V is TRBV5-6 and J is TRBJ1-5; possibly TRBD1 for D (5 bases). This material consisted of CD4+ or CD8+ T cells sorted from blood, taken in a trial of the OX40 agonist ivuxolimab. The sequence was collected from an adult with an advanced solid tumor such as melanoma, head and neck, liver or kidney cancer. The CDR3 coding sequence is TGTGCCAGCTCTAAGCAGTTTGCCGGGGGGGGATCCAATCAGCCCCAGCATTTT. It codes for CASSKQFAGGGSNQPQHF.